This is a list of T cell receptor beta chains from one sample in a study of cytomegalovirus exposure and HLA in healthy donors. Repertoires were generated with immunoSEQ multiplex PCR, while TCRdb's copy carries only in-frame clones and drops some. This table has approximately 80,000 clones, about four fifths appearing once. The sequenced sample consisted of PBMCs. The receptors here all came from a man in his 60s in good health and CMV-seronegative. Each CDR3 is given without its conserved first and last residue. A D gene is named only where the DNA matches it firmly.

d_call	v_call	j_call	cdr3_aa
TRBD1	TRBV27	TRBJ2-7	ASSNRQGAYEQY
TRBD1	TRBV2	TRBJ1-6	ASSEANRGGAPLH
TRBD2	TRBV27	TRBJ2-1	ASSLVRRGFYNEQF
TRBD1	TRBV27	TRBJ2-7	ASSLGTGRNEQY
NA	TRBV18	TRBJ1-6	ASSPGNSPLH
NA	TRBV29-1	TRBJ1-1	SATKTANTEAF
TRBD1	TRBV18	TRBJ1-6	ASSRQGSSYNSPLH
NA	TRBV29-1	TRBJ2-5	SVDLSRTQY
NA	TRBV6-6	TRBJ1-1	ASTRHPNTEAF
NA	TRBV1	TRBJ2-1	TSSLGAGGGAGNEQF
TRBD1	TRBV5-1	TRBJ2-2	ASSPLIGGQGAGGELF
NA	TRBV11-1	TRBJ2-5	ASSLGEGVFRKETQY
TRBD2	TRBV7-7	TRBJ2-1	ASSLELAGGQQF
TRBD2	TRBV19	TRBJ2-5	ASSTLAGGKKETQY
NA	TRBV5-3	TRBJ1-2	ARSLRGDYGYT
TRBD2	TRBV7-2	TRBJ2-7	ASSFSGGPYEQY
TRBD1	TRBV5-1	TRBJ2-5	ASSSGQGEETQY
NA	TRBV6-1	TRBJ1-5	ASSEFLGPSLNQPQH
TRBD2	TRBV6-5	TRBJ2-7	ASSYFRGVYEQY
NA	TRBV5-4	TRBJ2-7	ASSLDRLSYEQY
NA	TRBV7-9	TRBJ2-3	ASSPLGATLADTQY
NA	TRBV6-5	TRBJ1-2	ASSYSPGANYGYT
NA	TRBV7-9	TRBJ1-6	SSRLLGDSPLH
TRBD2	TRBV6-1	TRBJ2-2	ASSESSFREIGGGANTGELF
NA	TRBV15	TRBJ2-2	ATSRDLGATGELF
TRBD2	TRBV5-1	TRBJ2-7	ASSPGLAVQSSYEQY
TRBD1	TRBV11-2	TRBJ2-5	ASSFGTGVQETQY
NA	TRBV7-9	TRBJ2-7	ASTHRGSPYEQY
NA	TRBV21-1	TRBJ2-7	ASSTRTGQTYEQY
NA	TRBV14	TRBJ2-1	ASSQDFAVLSYNEQF
NA	TRBV7-3	TRBJ1-5	ASSLNRDQPQH
NA	TRBV9	TRBJ1-1	ASSGNRTTEAF